The following is a TCR beta chain sequence with its context. Antigen: not known. The data were obtained in a study of radiation and T cells in renal cell carcinoma. Study-level results: No pretreatment tumor biopsies were available for baseline clonotypes.

Time point: blood 2 weeks post-SBRT. The treatment was: 15 Gy SBRT to primary tumor, nephrectomy 4 weeks later. Radiation-treated patients gave blood at baseline, week 2 and week 4. The patient's renal cell carcinoma had clear cell pathology. Germline V CDR1 and CDR2: LNHDA, SQIVND (reference sequence). V shed 3 bases and J shed 4 bases, with 7 bases lying between them. This CDR3 is 13 amino acids long. Libraries were prepared by immunoSEQ multiplex PCR; TCRdb keeps only in-frame clonotypes and omits some of them. The data contain tens of thousands of clones, roughly four fifths of them singletons. The sequencing used blood, collected from a patient whose treatment included radiotherapy and nephrectomy. This clonotype was obtained from a man between 60 and 70 years old with renal cell carcinoma. The rearrangement links TRBV19 to TRBJ1-5; D unclear. The CDR3 DNA follows: TGTGCCAGTAGTATCGACGTGAATCAGCCCCAGCATTTT. Its translation is CASSIDVNQPQHF. Drawing the rest from reference TRBV19 and TRBJ1-5, the complete variable domain is DGGITQSPKYLFRKEGQNVTLSCEQNLNHDAMYWYRQDPGQGLRLIYYSQIVNDFQKGDIAEGYSVSREKKESFPLTVTSAQKNPTAFYLCASSIDVNQPQHFGDGTRLSIL.